This T cell receptor (beta chain) was recovered during a study of cytomegalovirus exposure and HLA in healthy donors. Per the germline V gene, CDR1 is LGHNA and CDR2 is YSLEER. Trimming shortened V by 1 base and J by 4 bases, and 5 bases separated the two germline ends. This CDR3 has 13 amino acids. This clone was detected only once. The study ran its PCR with 60 Vbeta and 13 Jbeta primers. TCRdb keeps only in-frame clones here, not all; method: immunoSEQ multiplex PCR. The sample shows about 170,000 clones, 82% of them seen only once. Sequencing was carried out using PBMCs. The chain links TRBV4-3 to TRBJ1-3; maybe TRBD1 (5 bases). This receptor was identified in a male donor in good health and CMV-seronegative. Here the CDR3 DNA reads TGCGCCAGCAGCCAAGGACAGGGAAACACCATATATTTT. Its protein is CASSQGQGNTIYF.